This TCR beta chain was documented in a study of neurological immune-mediated disorders. The cDNA was generated through 5'RACE incorporating 10-nucleotide random UMIs. Each sequencing run yielded over 160 million TCR-beta sequences from 15-18 subjects. TCRdb used MiXCR to reprocess the 5' RACE reads, holding one entry per CDR3 protein. The table records 25,000 to 30,000 distinct CDR3 sequences, about 16% of them present only once. Of note for this clonotype: This clone may be a read error of a much larger clone one base away.

As for time point: technical triplicate 3. Sorted libraries drew on 1 million CD4+ or CD8+ T cells. Germline loops: CDR1 SGHRS, CDR2 YFSETQ. This CDR3 spans 15 amino acids. V trimming: 2 bases; J trimming: 6 bases; junction bases outside the gene matches: 8. The chain carries TRBV5-1 and TRBJ2-1; 7 nucleotides agree with TRBD1. This sequence was found in a female donor with HTLV-1-associated myelopathy (HAM/TSP). The sample was CD4+ T cells from blood. The CDR3 nucleotides read TGCGCCAGCAGCTTTGGCCCTTCAGGGGGCAATGAGCAGTTCTTC. Translated: CASSFGPSGGNEQFF.